The 17 T cell receptor beta chains below all came from one sample that was sequenced in a study of cytomegalovirus exposure and HLA in healthy donors. PCR amplification relied on 60 Vbeta primers (plus 13 Jbeta primers). Here immunoSEQ multiplex PCR was the method, and the copy in TCRdb shows in-frame clones only, minus some. The sample carries roughly 190,000 clones, roughly four fifths recorded once. The sequenced material came from PBMCs. These receptors all stem from a woman aged 25 to 39 in good health and CMV-seropositive.

The rearrangement links TRBV14 to TRBJ1-1; D not certain. Germline CDR1 and CDR2: SGHDN and FVKESK. The CDR3 covers 13 residues. Trimming took off 4 bases at V and 1 base at J, with 7 bases between the two ends. The CDR3 nucleotides are TGTGCCAGCAGCCTCCAGGAGAACACTGAAGCTTTCTTT. Protein product: CASSLQENTEAFF. Combining the CDR3 with reference TRBV14 and TRBJ1-1 gives the whole variable domain EAGVTQFPSHSVIEKGQTVTLRCDPISGHDNLYWYRRVMGKEIKFLLHFVKESKQDESGMPNNRFLAERTGGTYSTLKVQPAELEDSGVYFCASSLQENTEAFFGQGTRLTVV.

The chain uses TRBV11-2 and TRBJ2-7; 8 nucleotides agree with TRBD2. With V trimmed by 5 bases and J by 1 base, 7 bases remained unmatched. CDR3 size: 15 residues. Germline V gene lookup returns CDR1 SGHAT and CDR2 FQNNGV. The CDR3 nucleotides read TGTGCCAGCAGCCCTCCGGGGGGGCGATCCTACGAGCAGTACTTC. The encoded protein is CASSPPGGRSYEQYF.

The chain is built from TRBV28 and TRBJ2-7; 7 bases fit TRBD1. This CDR3 spans 14 amino acids. Looked up from germline, CDR1 is MDHEN and CDR2 is SYDVKM. The ends lost 5 bases at V and 3 bases at J; junction bases unmatched: 7. The CDR3 reads CASSTPDRDYEQYF. CDR3 sequence (DNA): TGTGCCAGCAGTACCCCCGACAGGGACTACGAGCAGTACTTC.

This rearrangement joins TRBV11-2 to TRBJ2-5; the D is unclear. Germline values: CDR1 SGHAT, CDR2 FQNNGV. CDR3 size: 15 residues. The V and J ends lost 7 bases and 0 bases respectively, with 15 bases between them. This CDR3 reads CASTPTRKYQETQYF. CDR3 DNA: TGTGCCAGCACCCCAACGAGGAAGTACCAAGAGACCCAGTACTTC.

This clone was counted only a few times. The chain combines TRBV5-5 with TRBJ2-2; 8 nucleotides agree with TRBD1. Per the germline V gene, CDR1 is SGHKS and CDR2 is YYEKEE (reference sequence). Trimming removed 0 bases from V and 6 bases from J; junction bases left unmatched: 13. There are 18 residues in the CDR3. The CDR3 region is CASSLVVSGGRRAGELFF. For the CDR3, the DNA is TGTGCCAGCAGCTTGGTGGTGTCAGGGGGCCGAAGGGCCGGGGAGCTGTTTTTT.

In this sample, this clone turned up a few times. The chain joins TRBV28 to TRBJ1-2; 7 bases are a match to TRBD1. The CDR3 consists of 14 residues. V was clipped by 2 bases and J by 6 bases; unmatched bases: 6. CDR1 MDHEN and CDR2 SYDVKM come from the germline V gene. The CDR3 region is CASSLTGDSHGYTF. CDR3 bases: TGTGCCAGCAGTTTAACAGGGGACTCCCATGGCTACACCTTC.

The genes are TRBV27 and TRBJ1-2; TRBD1 aligns across 9 bases. Losses at the gene ends were 9 bases for V and 2 bases for J; bases not matched to a gene: 7. This CDR3 is 14 amino acids long. Looked up from germline, CDR1 is MNHEY and CDR2 is SMNVEV (reference sequence). The CDR3 DNA sequence: TGTGCCAGTTATCCGGGACAGGGAAACTATGGCTACACCTTC. It specifies CASYPGQGNYGYTF.

The chain recombines TRBV10-1 with TRBJ2-1, with TRBD2 as a possible D gene (7 bases). Per the germline V gene, CDR1 is WNHNN and CDR2 is SYGVQD (reference sequence). CDR3 length: 16 residues. The V end lost 0 bases, the J end lost 7 bases, and 16 bases lay between the germline ends. The CDR3 loop is CASSESWGGARNEQFF. The CDR3 nucleotides are TGCGCCAGCAGTGAGTCCTGGGGGGGGGCGCGGAATGAGCAGTTCTTC.

CDR3 in amino acids: CASRRRVLGGTDTQYF. CDR3 coding DNA: TGTGCCAGCAGAAGACGGGTTCTCGGAGGGACAGATACGCAGTATTTT. The chain uses TRBV2 and TRBJ2-3; perhaps TRBD2 as D (6 bases). There are 16 residues in the CDR3. V was cut by 6 bases and J by 3 bases, with 19 bases left in between. CDR1 SNHLY and CDR2 FYNNEI come from the germline V gene. Using reference TRBV2 and TRBJ2-3 for the parts outside the CDR3, the full variable domain is EPEVTQTPSHQVTQMGQEVILRCVPISNHLYFYWYRQILGQKVEFLVSFYNNEISEKSEIFDDQFSVERPDGSNFTLKIRSTKLEDSAMYFCASRRRVLGGTDTQYFGPGTRLTVL.

Note on this clone: The sample carries other DNA sequences with the same CDR3. The genes are TRBV5-6 and TRBJ1-2; perhaps TRBD1 as D (5 bases). CDR1 is SGHDT, CDR2 YYEEEE, per germline. The V and J ends lost 0 bases and 8 bases respectively, with 11 bases between them. This CDR3 has 13 amino acids. Written as DNA, the CDR3 is TGTGCCAGCAGCTTGGCCGGGGGAGGGGGCTACACCTTC. Its translation is CASSLAGGGGYTF.

The genes are TRBV7-9 and TRBJ2-1, with TRBD2 as a possible D gene (5 bases). This CDR3 spans 15 amino acids. CDR1 SEHNR and CDR2 FQNEAQ come from the germline V gene (reference sequence). V dropped 4 bases and J dropped 6 bases, with 16 bases sitting between them. The CDR3: CASSSPGLAGNEQFF. In DNA, the CDR3 is TGTGCCAGCAGCTCCCCGGGCCTCGCGGGCAATGAGCAGTTCTTC.

This chain joins TRBV6-5 and TRBJ2-7, with TRBD2 matching over 12 bases. This CDR3 contains 15 residues. CDR1 is MNHEY, CDR2 SVGAGI, per germline. V shed 4 bases, J shed 4 bases, and the junction held 5 bases outside the gene matches. CDR3 sequence reads: CASSLRTSGVYEQYF. The CDR3 DNA is TGTGCCAGCAGTTTACGGACTAGCGGGGTGTACGAGCAGTACTTC.

J is TRBJ2-7 and V is TRBV27; D uncertain. The V gene's germline CDR1 is MNHEY and CDR2 SMNVEV (reference sequence). Trimming left V 3 bases short and J 2 bases short, with 8 bases between. The CDR3 is made up of 13 amino acids. CDR3 in DNA: TGTGCCAGCAGTTTTAACGGTCCCTACGAGCAGTACTTC. Translated, it gives CASSFNGPYEQYF.

This rearrangement joins TRBV23-1 to TRBJ2-1; TRBD2 matches 13 bases. TRBV23-1 is designated an ORF whose function remains uncertain. V trimming: 3 bases; J trimming: 4 bases; junction bases outside the gene matches: 15. The CDR3 is 20 residues long. The CDR3 reads CASSQPTSGRAGGLYNEQFF. Here the CDR3 DNA reads TGCGCCAGCAGTCAGCCTACTAGCGGGAGGGCCGGGGGGCTTTACAATGAGCAGTTCTTC.

V and J are TRBV5-4 and TRBJ2-2, with 7 bases identical to TRBD2. The germline V gene encodes CDR1 SGHNT and CDR2 YYREEE (reference sequence). Trimming cost V 4 bases and J 0 bases; bases outside gene matches: 0. The CDR3 sequence is 14 residues long. The CDR3 sequence is CASSSGTNTGELFF. The CDR3 DNA is TGTGCCAGCAGCAGCGGGACGAACACCGGGGAGCTGTTTTTT.

Remarks on this clone: Other DNA sequences in the same sample also yield this CDR3. The V call is TRBV6-5, the J call TRBJ1-1; 8 bases line up with TRBD1. Germline assignment: CDR1 MNHEY and CDR2 SVGAGI. Losses at the gene ends were 6 bases for V and 11 bases for J; bases not matched to a gene: 11. The CDR3 has 13 residues. The CDR3 region has the DNA TGTGCCAGCAGCCGGACGGGGACAGGTTGGGCTTTCTTT. It is translated as CASSRTGTGWAFF.

The chain employs TRBV6-1 and TRBJ1-3, with D possibly being TRBD1 (5 bases). From germline, CDR1 is MNHNS and CDR2 SASEGT. This CDR3 comprises 16 residues. Between the trimmed V and J ends, which lost 3 bases and 0 bases, there was a span of 12 bases. Written as DNA, the CDR3 is TGTGCCAGCAGTGAGACAGATAGGAGCTCTGGAAACACCATATATTTT. This sequence encodes CASSETDRSSGNTIYF.